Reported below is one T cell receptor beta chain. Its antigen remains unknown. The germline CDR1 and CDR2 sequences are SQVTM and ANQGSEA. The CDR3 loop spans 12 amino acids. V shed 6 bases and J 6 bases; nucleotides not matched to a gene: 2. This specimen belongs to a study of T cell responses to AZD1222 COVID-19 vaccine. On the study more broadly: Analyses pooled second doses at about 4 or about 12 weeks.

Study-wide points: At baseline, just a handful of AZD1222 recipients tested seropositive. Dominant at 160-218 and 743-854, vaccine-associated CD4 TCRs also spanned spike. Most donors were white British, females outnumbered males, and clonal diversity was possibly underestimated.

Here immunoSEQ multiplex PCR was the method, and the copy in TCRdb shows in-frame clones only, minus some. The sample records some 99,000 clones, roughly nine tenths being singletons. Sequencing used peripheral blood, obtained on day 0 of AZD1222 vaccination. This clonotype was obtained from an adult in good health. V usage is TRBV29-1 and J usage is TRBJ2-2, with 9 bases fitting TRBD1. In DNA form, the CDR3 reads TGCAGCGTCAACAGGGGGCCCGGGGAGCTGTTTTTT. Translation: CSVNRGPGELFF.